Below, one TCR beta chain is given with its context. Its target is unknown. This specimen comes from a study of long-term antiretroviral therapy in people with HIV. Study conclusions and caveats: CDR3 lengths in HIV samples spanned a narrower range than controls.

Assay version v3.0 of immunoSEQ was used, and it was run at survey level. Generated by immunoSEQ multiplex PCR, the TCRdb table keeps only in-frame clones and is missing some. This table has 30,000 or so clones, approximately 85% appearing once. Participants with HIV, all of them, were treated in the United States. Germline V gene sequence: CDR1 SGHRS, CDR2 YFSETQ. The CDR3 has 14 amino acids. Between the trimmed V and J ends, which lost 3 bases and 4 bases, there was a span of 13 bases. This clonotype originated in a young man with HIV. V and J are TRBV5-1 and TRBJ2-5; D is perhaps TRBD2 (6 bases). The specimen was unsorted PBMCs, collected 0.8 years before starting antiretroviral therapy. CDR3 bases: TGCGCCAGCAGCTCCCCGCGGGGACTAGAGACCCAGTACTTC. Amino acids: CASSSPRGLETQYF. Full variable domain (outside the CDR3, taken from reference TRBV5-1 and TRBJ2-5): KAGVTQTPRYLIKTRGQQVTLSCSPISGHRSVSWYQQTPGQGLQFLFEYFSETQRNKGNFPGRFSGRQFSNSRSEMNVSTLELGDSALYLCASSSPRGLETQYFGPGTRLLVL.